These T cell receptor beta chains were read from a single sample in a study of shared clonotypes between healthy human individuals. The table came from immunoSEQ multiplex PCR; TCRdb's copy has only in-frame clones and leaves some out. This table holds about 2.1 million clones, about 93% found once. The specimen was naive CD8+ T cells from PBMCs. Receptors originate from a man aged 18 to 29 in good health. Some clones in this sample may be carry-over from other donors' samples. The conserved cysteine and the conserved F or W are not part of the CDR3 here.

V,J,CDR3
TRBV27,TRBJ2-4,ASSLTSGRNIQY
TRBV7-8,TRBJ2-1,ASRPSGQSYNEQF
TRBV6-5,TRBJ2-1,ASRLGGTYNEQF
TRBV27,TRBJ2-7,ASSFSGSYEQY
TRBV14,TRBJ1-2,ASSQGTYGYT
TRBV5-6,TRBJ2-7,ASSQGTANYEQY
TRBV5-6,TRBJ2-2,ASSRGGPTGELF
TRBV6-6,TRBJ1-5,ASREDRGSNQPQH
TRBV4-3,TRBJ2-7,ASSQDIGAPPYEQY
TRBV5-1,TRBJ1-1,ASSGPTGDLNTEAF
TRBV28,TRBJ1-1,AVGGENTEAF
TRBV29-1,TRBJ1-2,SAGTPRGYT
TRBV27,TRBJ1-4,ASSSAGRVNEKLF
TRBV11-1,TRBJ2-5,ASSNGETQY
TRBV27,TRBJ1-1,ASSFYRGNTEAF
TRBV6-6,TRBJ1-1,ASSWLPQDEAF
TRBV5-6,TRBJ2-3,ASSPEDGTDPFTQY
TRBV9,TRBJ2-3,ASSPRRGPTDTQY
TRBV11-2,TRBJ1-4,ASSPVEVGEKLF
TRBV18,TRBJ1-1,ASSPLDEESNTEAF
TRBV2,TRBJ1-2,ASSEAKLPEGRT
TRBV7-9,TRBJ2-7,ASSLGGTYEQY
TRBV19,TRBJ1-1,ATSDRGRNTEAF
TRBV19,TRBJ1-1,ASNHQTPRTEAF
TRBV13,TRBJ2-5,ASSIRGSETQY
TRBV27,TRBJ2-3,ASSPRARKPQDTDTQY
TRBV27,TRBJ2-7,ASSLGGQDNYEQY
TRBV4-1,TRBJ2-2,ASSQGGLAGGPGELF
TRBV28,TRBJ2-5,ASSGTGTQETQY
TRBV6-4,TRBJ1-1,ASSDGREAF
TRBV19,TRBJ1-1,ASSMRGRTEAF
TRBV27,TRBJ1-1,ASSLFRANTEAF
TRBV7-8,TRBJ2-1,ASSSPLGGLGQF
TRBV27,TRBJ2-7,ASSLYGSGRALEQY
TRBV4-1,TRBJ1-5,ASSPGSYNQPQH